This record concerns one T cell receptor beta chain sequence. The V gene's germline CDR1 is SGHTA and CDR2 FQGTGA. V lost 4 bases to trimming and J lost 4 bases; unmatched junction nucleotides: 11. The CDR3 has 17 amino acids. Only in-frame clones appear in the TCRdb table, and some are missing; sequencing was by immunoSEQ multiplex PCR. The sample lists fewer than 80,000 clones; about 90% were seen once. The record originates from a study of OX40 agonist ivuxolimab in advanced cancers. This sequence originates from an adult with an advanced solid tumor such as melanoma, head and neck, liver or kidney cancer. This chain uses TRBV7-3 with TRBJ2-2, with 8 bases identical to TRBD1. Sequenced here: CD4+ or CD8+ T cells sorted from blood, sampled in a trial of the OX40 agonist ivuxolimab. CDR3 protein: CASSSPSDRAVTGELFF. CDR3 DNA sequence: TGTGCCAGCAGCTCACCGTCGGACAGGGCGGTCACCGGGGAGCTGTTTTTT.